Described below is a single T cell receptor (beta chain) sequence and its context. CDR3 length equals 13 residues. V lost 1 base to trimming and J lost 3 bases, with 4 bases between them. Germline V CDR1 and CDR2: SGHAT, FQNNGV. This record belongs to a study of blood T cell repertoires in COVID-19. The wider study: Whether acute or convalescent, the COVID-19 samples came from the United States, Italy and Spain. The analysed material was cDNA or gDNA that came from T cells, B-cell-depleted T cells, or PBMCs.

Under the authors' procedure: Amplification with reference gene primers provided the estimates of nucleated cell counts. TCRdb's copy holds only in-frame clones and misses some; the assay was immunoSEQ multiplex PCR. Clone size and the V and J calls come from that table; the DNA yielded D and trimming. The sample has roughly 18,000 clones, roughly 93% seen once; the top ten hold about 15%. The rearrangement uses TRBV11-2 and TRBJ1-3; no reliable D call. Input material: peripheral blood. The origin of this receptor is a human donor in a cohort sampled during active COVID-19. CDR3 region: CASSLVNGNTIYF. The CDR3 DNA follows: TGTGCCAGCAGCTTAGTAAATGGAAACACCATATATTTT.